This entry is about one T cell receptor beta chain. The CDR3 runs to 15 residues. Germline values: CDR1 SEHNR, CDR2 FQNEAQ (reference sequence). V shed 2 bases and J shed 5 bases, with 14 bases lying between them. These data originate in a study of OX40 agonist ivuxolimab in advanced cancers. Overall study: The dose-escalation group included hepatocellular carcinoma, melanoma, renal cell carcinoma and head and neck cancer.

TCRdb's copy holds only in-frame clones and misses some; the assay was immunoSEQ multiplex PCR. Seen here are about 150,000 clones, about 93% observed once, and the top ten hold under 1.3%. The genes are TRBV7-9 and TRBJ2-3, with a weak D call TRBD2 (6 bases). The clonotype was recovered from an adult with an advanced solid tumor such as melanoma, head and neck, liver or kidney cancer. This sample comprised CD4+ or CD8+ T cells sorted from blood, obtained in a trial of the OX40 agonist ivuxolimab. In nucleotides, the CDR3 is TGTGCCAGCAGCTTACACGGGGTCGGGGGAGATACGCAGTATTTT. Translation: CASSLHGVGGDTQYF.